This T cell receptor beta chain stems from a study of long-term antiretroviral therapy in people with HIV. General study findings and limits: Before ART, certain clones expanded, and these dominated the repertoire at all time points.

Version v3.0 of the immunoSEQ assay ran at survey level. Repertoires were generated with immunoSEQ multiplex PCR, while TCRdb's copy carries only in-frame clones and drops some. Of tens of thousands of clones listed, around 79% are singletons. This clone appeared a few times. The antigen is not known. The sample consisted of unsorted PBMCs, taken 0.3 years after starting antiretroviral therapy. The receptor was isolated from a man aged 45-60 years with HIV.

The CDR3 sequence is CASSLRPGLSYEQYF. The DNA of the CDR3 is TGTGCCAGCAGCTTAAGGCCGGGTCTCTCCTACGAGCAGTACTTC. V gene TRBV7-3 combines with J gene TRBJ2-7; no reliable D call. Germline CDR1 and CDR2: SGHTA and FQGTGA. The CDR3 is 15 amino acids. Trimming left V 1 base short and J 0 bases short, with 10 bases between.